This TCR beta chain was recorded in a study of blood T cell repertoires in COVID-19. Study details: COVID-19 samples collected from the United States, Italy and Spain covered acute and convalescent phases. The cDNA or gDNA used as material had been derived from T cells, B-cell-depleted T cells, or PBMCs.

Original methodology: Amplification from reference gene primers served as the basis for estimated nucleated cell counts. TCRdb's table, derived via immunoSEQ multiplex PCR, lists solely in-frame clones and lacks some. The V and J calls and clone size come from that table; D and trimming were worked out from the DNA. The sample carries 100,000 or so clones, roughly 92% recorded once. The sample taken for sequencing was peripheral blood. The source of this sequence is a man in his 70s with acute or convalescent COVID-19.

CDR3 in DNA: TGTGCCAGCAGCTTCACAGGGGCGAACACCGGGGAGCTGTTTTTT. Protein: CASSFTGANTGELFF. The chain joins TRBV11-3 to TRBJ2-2; TRBD1 matches at 7 bases. Germline V lookup: CDR1 SGHNT, CDR2 YENEEA. V lost 3 bases and J lost 0; bases outside the gene matches: 1. The CDR3 sequence is 15 residues long.